Below, 17 T cell receptor beta chains from the same sample are listed, as sequenced in a study of blood T cell repertoires in COVID-19. Measured with immunoSEQ multiplex PCR; TCRdb has only the in-frame clones, and not every one. The table shows around 270,000 clones, with about 85% occurring only once. Sequenced input: peripheral blood. The receptors were gathered from a man aged 60-69 years who had recovered from COVID-19.

The J gene is TRBJ1-2, the V gene TRBV7-2, with TRBD1 identical over 8 bases. The CDR3 sequence is 15 residues long. Germline V gene lookup returns CDR1 SGHTA and CDR2 FQGNSA. The V gene end was trimmed by 0 bases and the J gene end by 7 bases; junction bases not matched to a gene: 7. The CDR3 DNA is TGTGCCAGCAGCTTAGCTCAGGGGGCGGTGAGTGGCTACACCTTC. It is translated as CASSLAQGAVSGYTF.

This rearrangement joins TRBV4-2 to TRBJ2-1, with TRBD2 identical over 16 bases. This CDR3 has 18 amino acids. Germline-derived CDR1 and CDR2 are LGHNA and YNFKEQ. The junction had 8 bases not matched to a gene; V was cut back by 2 bases and J by 7 bases. The CDR3 coding sequence is TGTGCCAGCAGCCAATTCGTAGGGACTAGCGGGAGGGGAAATGAGCAGTTCTTC. This codes for CASSQFVGTSGRGNEQFF.

The chain carries TRBV19 and TRBJ1-3; 7 positions agree with TRBD1. CDR1 LNHDA and CDR2 SQIVND come from the germline V gene (reference sequence). The V segment lost 6 bases and the J segment 0 bases; nucleotides outside the gene matches: 20. The CDR3 contains 20 residues. CDR3 sequence reads: CASSMLGTAPQWISGNTIYF. The DNA of the CDR3 is TGTGCCAGTAGCATGCTAGGGACAGCTCCCCAGTGGATCTCTGGAAACACCATATATTTT.

V usage is TRBV7-9 and J usage is TRBJ1-1; the D gene is possibly TRBD1 (6 bases). CDR3 length equals 16 residues. Germline values: CDR1 SEHNR, CDR2 FQNEAQ (reference sequence). Trimming removed 1 base from V and 2 bases from J, with 14 bases in between. This CDR3 is CASSLVRQVSNTEAFF. The CDR3, as DNA: TGTGCCAGCAGCTTAGTCCGACAGGTTTCCAACACTGAAGCTTTCTTT.

The chain is built from TRBV7-2 and TRBJ2-3; 8 positions match TRBD1. Germline CDR1 and CDR2: SGHTA and FQGNSA. The ends lost 5 bases at V and 5 bases at J; junction bases unmatched: 9. This CDR3 region has 15 residues. DNA of the CDR3: TGTGCCAGCAGCGCACACAGGGGGGCGGGAGATACGCAGTATTTT. Translated, it gives CASSAHRGAGDTQYF.

The V and J genes are TRBV6-4 and TRBJ2-3; perhaps TRBD2 as D (5 bases). The CDR3 covers 15 residues. Trimming cost V 3 bases and J 2 bases, with 12 bases left between them. Germline V gene data show CDR1 as MRHNA and CDR2 as SNTAGT. The CDR3 DNA is TGTGCCAGCAGTGAAGGGCTAGCCGACACAGATACGCAGTATTTT. This codes for CASSEGLADTDTQYF.

The chain combines TRBV7-3 with TRBJ2-1, with 11 bases identical to TRBD2. Germline CDR1 reads SGHTA; CDR2 reads FQGTGA. Unmatched junction bases numbered 7, after V lost 5 bases and J lost 1 base. The CDR3 has 17 amino acids. The DNA of the CDR3 is TGTGCCAGCAGCAGTAGCGGGGGGGCCTCGTCCTACAATGAGCAGTTCTTC. Translating it yields CASSSSGGASSYNEQFF.

The chain combines TRBV18 with TRBJ1-1; TRBD1 might be the D (5 bases). V was shortened by 3 bases and J by 1 base, with 12 bases between the two germline ends. The CDR3 runs 15 residues. CDR1 and CDR2 (germline): KGHSH, LQKENI. This chain's CDR3 is CASSPTQGANTEAFF. The CDR3 DNA follows: TGTGCCAGCTCACCCACTCAGGGTGCGAACACTGAAGCTTTCTTT.

The chain employs TRBV2 and TRBJ1-6; possible D gene TRBD1, 6 bases. The CDR3 runs to 14 residues. The ends were cut back, 6 bases at V and 7 bases at J, with 13 bases in the middle. The germline gives CDR1 SNHLY, CDR2 FYNNEI. CDR3 nucleotides: TGTGCCAGCAGCCGACAGGACTTCAATTCACCCCTCCACTTT. The encoded protein is CASSRQDFNSPLHF.

V is TRBV5-6 and J is TRBJ2-5; 12 bases map to TRBD1. The germline CDR1 and CDR2 sequences are SGHDT and YYEEEE. CDR3 length equals 16 residues. The V segment lost 0 bases and the J segment 4 bases; nucleotides outside the gene matches: 4. CDR3 loop: CASSLVGTGGRETQYF. CDR3 sequence (DNA): TGTGCCAGCAGCTTGGTGGGGACAGGGGGCCGAGAGACCCAGTACTTC.

The chain combines TRBV11-2 with TRBJ2-7; a weak D match, TRBD2 (5 bases). The V gene lost 0 bases and the J gene lost 3 bases, with 9 bases spanning the gap. This CDR3 region has 14 residues. CDR1 is SGHAT and CDR2 is FQNNGV in the germline V gene. The CDR3 here is CASSLDNRGYEQYF. The CDR3 DNA reads as TGTGCCAGCAGCTTAGATAACCGGGGCTACGAGCAGTACTTC. The full variable domain, with the rest looked up from reference TRBV11-2 and TRBJ2-7, is EAGVAQSPRYKIIEKRQSVAFWCNPISGHATLYWYQQILGQGPKLLIQFQNNGVVDDSQLPKDRFSAERLKGVDSTLKIQPAKLEDSAVYLCASSLDNRGYEQYFGPGTRLTVT.

V is TRBV11-3 and J is TRBJ2-2; D is undetermined. V shed 1 base and J shed 1 base, with 4 bases lying between them. In germline, CDR1 is SGHNT, CDR2 YENEEA. This CDR3 has 14 residues. CDR3 in DNA: TGTGCCAGCAGCTTAGCAGGGAACACCGGGGAGCTGTTTTTT. It codes for CASSLAGNTGELFF.

This clone was recorded only once. The chain links TRBV5-5 to TRBJ2-1, with 12 bases lining up with TRBD2. From germline, CDR1 is SGHKS and CDR2 YYEKEE (reference sequence). The CDR3 has 15 amino acids. V was pared by 3 bases and J by 7 bases, with 5 bases of the junction left unmatched. Written as DNA, the CDR3 is TGTGCCAGCAGCTGGACTAGCGGGGCCGGTAATGAGCAGTTCTTC. Its protein product is CASSWTSGAGNEQFF. The full variable domain, completed using reference TRBV5-5 and TRBJ2-1, is DAGVTQSPTHLIKTRGQQVTLRCSPISGHKSVSWYQQVLGQGPQFIFQYYEKEERGRGNFPDRFSARQFPNYSSELNVNALLLGDSALYLCASSWTSGAGNEQFFGPGTRLTVL.

This clone was counted only a few times. The chain couples TRBV5-1 to TRBJ1-1; D is ambiguous. The CDR3 runs to 13 residues. Germline V gene sequence: CDR1 SGHRS, CDR2 YFSETQ. The V end was cut by 3 bases, the J end by 6 bases, with 12 bases between. For the CDR3, the DNA is TGCGCCAGCAGCTCGCCGGGAGTCTCTGAAGCTTTCTTT. Protein product: CASSSPGVSEAFF.

V and J are TRBV18 and TRBJ1-1; 11 bases align to TRBD1. This CDR3 has 14 residues. The J segment lost 4 bases and the V segment lost 6 bases, leaving 4 bases of the junction unmatched. Germline V gene lookup returns CDR1 KGHSH and CDR2 LQKENI. CDR3 nucleotide sequence: TGTGCCAGCTCCGGGGACAGGGGGACCACTGAAGCTTTCTTT. As protein: CASSGDRGTTEAFF.

The V call is TRBV7-6, the J call TRBJ1-1; no definite D call. Trimming stripped 1 base from V and 0 bases from J, with 3 bases between. The CDR3 length is 13 residues. Germline V gene data show CDR1 as SGHVS and CDR2 as FNYEAQ. The DNA for the CDR3 is TGTGCCAGCAGCTTAGGTATGAACACTGAAGCTTTCTTT. Protein sequence: CASSLGMNTEAFF.

The V gene is TRBV7-8, the J gene TRBJ2-2, with 7 bases that match TRBD1. The germline gives CDR1 SGHVS, CDR2 FQNEAQ. The CDR3 length is 16 residues. V was pared by 5 bases and J by 6 bases, with 12 bases of the junction left unmatched. Here the CDR3 reads CASSRGPGWKPGELFF. The CDR3 nucleotides are TGTGCCAGCAGCAGGGGGCCGGGTTGGAAGCCCGGGGAGCTGTTTTTT.